This section outlines one T cell receptor (beta chain) sequence together with its context. The target antigen is unknown. From germline, CDR1 is SGHDN and CDR2 FVKESK. The CDR3 is 15 residues long. The protocol was immunoSEQ multiplex PCR, while the TCRdb copy is restricted to in-frame clones and leaves out a portion. This repertoire shows around 100,000 clones, 70% to 90% found once; its top ten account for over 4%. These data are taken from a study of T cell responses to AZD1222 COVID-19 vaccine. Study-wide points: Donors were chiefly white British, with a greater number of females, and clonal diversity was perhaps underestimated. Only a handful of AZD1222 recipients were seropositive at baseline. Reportedly, nearly half the spike-specific TCRs target unmutated variant regions. When two AZD1222 doses had been given, Spike-specific TCR breadth and depth rose.

The chain uses TRBV14 and TRBJ2-2, with 10 bases aligning to TRBD1. The sequence was obtained from an adult in good health. Sequenced here: peripheral blood, sampled on day 0 of MenACWY control vaccination. Here the CDR3 DNA reads TGTCCCCGCACCCACGACAGGGGGCGTACCGGGGAGCTGTTTTTT. Encoded protein: CPRTHDRGRTGELFF.